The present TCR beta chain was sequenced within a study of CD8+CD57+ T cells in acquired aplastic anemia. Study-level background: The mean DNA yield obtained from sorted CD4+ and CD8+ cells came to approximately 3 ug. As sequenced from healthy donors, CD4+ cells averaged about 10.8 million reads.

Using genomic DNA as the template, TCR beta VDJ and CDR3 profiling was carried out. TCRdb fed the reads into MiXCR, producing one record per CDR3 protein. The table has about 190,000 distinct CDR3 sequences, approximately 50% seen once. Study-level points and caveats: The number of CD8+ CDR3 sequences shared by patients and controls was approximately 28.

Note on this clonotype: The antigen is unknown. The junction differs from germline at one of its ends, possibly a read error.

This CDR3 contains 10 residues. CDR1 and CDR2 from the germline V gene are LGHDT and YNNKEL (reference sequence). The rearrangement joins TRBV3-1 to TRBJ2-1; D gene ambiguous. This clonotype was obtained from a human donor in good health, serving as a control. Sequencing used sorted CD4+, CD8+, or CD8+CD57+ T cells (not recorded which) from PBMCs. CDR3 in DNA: TGTGCCAGCAGCCAACAAAGTGTTTCTTTC. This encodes CASSQQSVSF.